This TCR beta chain was sequenced in a study of shared clonotypes between healthy human individuals. Study conclusions and caveats: Non-shared clonotypes showed lower generation probabilities than clonotypes common to all four donors.

Only in-frame clones appear in the TCRdb table, and some are missing; sequencing was by immunoSEQ multiplex PCR. The sample lists approximately 350,000 clones; roughly 70% were seen once. Worth noting for this clone: Its target is not known.

From germline, CDR1 is SGDLS and CDR2 YYNGEE. V was clipped by 4 bases and J by 10 bases, with 15 bases between them. This CDR3 has 13 residues. The TCR was taken from a man aged 25-45 years in good health. Sequencing used memory CD4+ T cells sorted from blood. Subset given: CD45RA-negative fraction. The chain uses TRBV9 and TRBJ2-1; tentative D call: TRBD2 (6 bases). CDR3 region: CASSPQGLTEQFF. The CDR3 nucleotides are TGTGCCAGCAGCCCTCAGGGACTCACGGAGCAGTTCTTC. The full variable domain, rest sourced from reference TRBV9 and TRBJ2-1, is DSGVTQTPKHLITATGQRVTLRCSPRSGDLSVYWYQQSLDQGLQFLIQYYNGEERAKGNILERFSAQQFPDLHSELNLSSLELGDSALYFCASSPQGLTEQFFGPGTRLTVL.